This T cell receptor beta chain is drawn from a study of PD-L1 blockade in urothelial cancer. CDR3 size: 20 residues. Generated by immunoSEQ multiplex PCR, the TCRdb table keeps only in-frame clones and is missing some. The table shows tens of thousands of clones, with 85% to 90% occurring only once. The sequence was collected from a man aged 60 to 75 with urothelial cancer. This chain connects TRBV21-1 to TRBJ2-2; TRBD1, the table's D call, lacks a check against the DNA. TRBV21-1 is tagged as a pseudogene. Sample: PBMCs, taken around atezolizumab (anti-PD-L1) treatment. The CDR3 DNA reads TGTGCCAGCAGCAAAGGTCAGGGGGGCTACAGGGAGAAGGACACCGGGGAGCTGTTTTTT. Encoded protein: CASSKGQGGYREKDTGELFF.